The source of this T cell receptor (beta chain) is a study of blood T cell repertoires in COVID-19. The repertoire was sequenced with immunoSEQ multiplex PCR; TCRdb's copy has only in-frame clones and lacks some. The sample gives roughly 180,000 clones, approximately 77% of which show up once; about 10% is in the top ten. CDR1 LGHDT and CDR2 YNNKEL come from the germline V gene (reference sequence). Trimming shortened V by 4 bases and J by 0 bases, and 8 bases separated the two germline ends. The CDR3 length is 14 residues. The sample consisted of peripheral blood. This clonotype was obtained from an elderly woman with active or convalescent COVID-19. This rearrangement joins TRBV3-1 (or the pseudogene TRBV3-2) to TRBJ2-3; weak D call: TRBD2 (6 bases). CDR3 region: CASSLAASTDTQYF. The CDR3 DNA reads TGTGCCAGCAGCCTAGCGGCTAGCACAGATACGCAGTATTTT.